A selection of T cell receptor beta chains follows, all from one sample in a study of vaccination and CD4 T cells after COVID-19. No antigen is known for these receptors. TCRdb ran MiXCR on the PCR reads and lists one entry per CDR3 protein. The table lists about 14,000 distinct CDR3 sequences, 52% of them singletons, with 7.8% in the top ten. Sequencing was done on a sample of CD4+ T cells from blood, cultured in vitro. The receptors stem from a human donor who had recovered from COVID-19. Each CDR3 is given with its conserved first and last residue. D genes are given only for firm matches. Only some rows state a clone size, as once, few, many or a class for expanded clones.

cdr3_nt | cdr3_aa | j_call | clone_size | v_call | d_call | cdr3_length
TGTGCCAGCAGCCCCGCGGCAGGGGATTATAGCGGCTACACCTTC | CASSPAAGDYSGYTF | TRBJ1-2 | few | TRBV7-9 | - | 15
TGTGCCAGCAGAATCCTTAGCGGGAGGGAACCAGATACGCAGTATTTT | CASRILSGREPDTQYF | TRBJ2-3 | - | TRBV27 | TRBD2 | 16
TGTGCCAGCAGTGAACAAAAAGGATACGAGCAGTACTTC | CASSEQKGYEQYF | TRBJ2-7 | - | TRBV2 | - | 13
TGCAGTGCCCGAAACTCAGGGTTTATGAACACTGAAGCTTTCTTT | CSARNSGFMNTEAFF | TRBJ1-1 | - | TRBV20-1 | - | 15
TGTGCCAGCAGCTTTTCAGGGGCGAGGACCATATATTTT | CASSFSGARTIYF | TRBJ1-3 | - | TRBV5-4 | - | 13
TGTGCCAGCAGTTTAGCCGGGGATCAGCCCCAGCATTTT | CASSLAGDQPQHF | TRBJ1-5 | - | TRBV12-3/TRBV12-4 | - | 13
TGTGCCAGCAGCTTAGTATCGGGACAGTTCAATGAGCAGTTCTTC | CASSLVSGQFNEQFF | TRBJ2-1 | few | TRBV11-3 | TRBD1 | 15
TGCAGTGCTAGAGAAAAAGTGGCCGGGACGGAGGGGCCCCAGCATTTT | CSAREKVAGTEGPQHF | TRBJ1-5 | few | TRBV20-1 | - | 16
TGTGCCAGCAGCCGGGGACAGAACTATGGCTACACCTTC | CASSRGQNYGYTF | TRBJ1-2 | - | TRBV3-1 | TRBD1 | 13
TGTGCCACCAGTGACCCTCGGGTGAACTCAGCAACAGATACGCAGTATTTT | CATSDPRVNSATDTQYF | TRBJ2-3 | - | TRBV24-1 | - | 17
TGTGCCAGCAGCCTAAGGACAGGATTGGACGAGCAGTACTTC | CASSLRTGLDEQYF | TRBJ2-7 | - | TRBV6-1 | TRBD1 | 14
TGTGCCAGCAGTTCCGCCCCGGTAGGGGTGCATTTACCCCTCCACTTT | CASSSAPVGVHLPLHF | TRBJ1-6 | - | TRBV27 | - | 16
TGCAGCGTTGATGAGGGGGAAGATACGCAGTATTTT | CSVDEGEDTQYF | TRBJ2-3 | - | TRBV29-1 | - | 12
TGTGCCAGCAGCTTAGATTGGGATACGCAGTATTTT | CASSLDWDTQYF | TRBJ2-3 | few | TRBV11-2 | - | 12
TGTGCCAGCAGCTTAACAAGCATAAGCTATGGCTACACCTTC | CASSLTSISYGYTF | TRBJ1-2 | - | TRBV7-9 | - | 14
TGTGCCAGCAGCTTCAACAGGGGCCCTGAAGCTTTCTTT | CASSFNRGPEAFF | TRBJ1-1 | few | TRBV7-9 | TRBD1 | 13
TGTGCCAGCAGCAACCCGGGAGCTAACTATGGCTACACCTTC | CASSNPGANYGYTF | TRBJ1-2 | - | TRBV21-1 | - | 14
TGTGCCACAGCAAGAGGAGGGGTTCAGAACATTCAGTACTTC | CATARGGVQNIQYF | TRBJ2-4 | - | TRBV6-1 | - | 14
TGTGCCAGCAGTTTTATAGGGGACAGAGCCTACGAGCAGTACTTC | CASSFIGDRAYEQYF | TRBJ2-7 | - | TRBV12-3/TRBV12-4 | TRBD1 | 15
TGTGCCAGCATTCCATTAATACGGACAGCTTCACCCCTCCACTTT | CASIPLIRTASPLHF | TRBJ1-6 | - | TRBV7-9 | - | 15
TGTGCCAGCAATAGGCAGGGGGCATACTACGAGCAGTACTTC | CASNRQGAYYEQYF | TRBJ2-7 | - | TRBV6-1 | TRBD1 | 14
TGCGCCAGCAGCAACGCCATCAGCGGCTCCACAGATACGCAGTATTTT | CASSNAISGSTDTQYF | TRBJ2-3 | - | TRBV5-1 | - | 16
TGTGCCAGCAGCGGGTACCGGTTAGCGGGAACCTACAATGAGCAGTTCTTC | CASSGYRLAGTYNEQFF | TRBJ2-1 | - | TRBV7-6 | TRBD2 | 17
TGCGCCAGCAGCCAAGATAGCTCAGGACATTTGAACACTGAAGCTTTCTTT | CASSQDSSGHLNTEAFF | TRBJ1-1 | - | TRBV4-1 | - | 17
TGTGCCAGCAGCTATTTTGGGGGGTCAGATACGCAGTATTTT | CASSYFGGSDTQYF | TRBJ2-3 | - | TRBV7-9 | - | 14
TGTGCCAGCACCCCAGTGAGAGGGACCCATGGCTACACCTTC | CASTPVRGTHGYTF | TRBJ1-2 | - | TRBV3-1 | - | 14
TGTGCCAGCAGTTTACGGGTGGTGGACTCACCCCTCCACTTT | CASSLRVVDSPLHF | TRBJ1-6 | few | TRBV27 | - | 14
TGTGCCAGCAGCGTGGGACTAGGGAGCGAGCAGTACTTC | CASSVGLGSEQYF | TRBJ2-7 | - | TRBV7-9 | TRBD2 | 13
TGTGCCAGCAGTTACGACGGGATTAACGAGCAGTACTTC | CASSYDGINEQYF | TRBJ2-7 | few | TRBV6-5 | - | 13
TGCAGTGCCAGGACAGACATGAACACTGAAGCTTTCTTT | CSARTDMNTEAFF | TRBJ1-1 | - | TRBV20-1 | - | 13
TGTGCCAGTAGTATGGGGACAGGGGATAACTATGGCTACACCTTC | CASSMGTGDNYGYTF | TRBJ1-2 | few | TRBV19 | TRBD1 | 15
TGTGCCAGCAGCCGATTCAATCAGCCCCAGCATTTT | CASSRFNQPQHF | TRBJ1-5 | few | TRBV12-3/TRBV12-4 | - | 12
TGTGCCAGCAGCCCCGGGGACAGGGGGCGCCTCTATGGCTACACCTTC | CASSPGDRGRLYGYTF | TRBJ1-2 | few | TRBV6-1 | TRBD1 | 16
TGTGCCACCAGCAGAGATAGGGGACAGGCCACTGAAGCTTTCTTT | CATSRDRGQATEAFF | TRBJ1-1 | - | TRBV15 | TRBD1 | 15
TGTGCCAGCAGCTTAGAGGGTTCCTCTGGGGCCAACGTCCTGACTTTC | CASSLEGSSGANVLTF | TRBJ2-6 | - | TRBV11-2 | - | 16
TGTGCCACCAGCCCCTGGGGGGGGGAATCAACTAATGAAAAACTGTTTTTT | CATSPWGGESTNEKLFF | TRBJ1-4 | - | TRBV24-1 | - | 17
TGTGCCAGCAGCTTATTGGGTCTAATGAACACTGAAGCTTTCTTT | CASSLLGLMNTEAFF | TRBJ1-1 | - | TRBV7-9 | - | 15
TGTGCCAGCAGTTTAAGAGGGAGGAACACTGAAGCTTTCTTT | CASSLRGRNTEAFF | TRBJ1-1 | once | TRBV12-3/TRBV12-4 | - | 14
TGCAGTGCTAGGGACAGGGCCGTCAACCCAGATACGCAGTATTTT | CSARDRAVNPDTQYF | TRBJ2-3 | - | TRBV20-1 | TRBD1 | 15
TGTGCCAGCAGCTTAAACCGGGGGTCAGGAGGGAACACCATATATTTT | CASSLNRGSGGNTIYF | TRBJ1-3 | - | TRBV7-3 | - | 16
TGCAGTGCTACCCCGGGACAGGATGTCAATCAGCCCCAGCATTTT | CSATPGQDVNQPQHF | TRBJ1-5 | - | TRBV20-1 | TRBD1 | 15